This T cell receptor beta chain came from a study of CD4+ T cells in melanoma. The study's findings and limits: A reported correlation linked neoantigen-specific CD4+ T cells to CD8+, macrophage and B cell function.

As concerns this clone: No antigen is known for it.

Sequenced by immunoSEQ multiplex PCR; TCRdb stores in-frame clones only, minus some. The sample gives about 18,000 clones, over 75% of which show up once; about 5.4% is in the top ten. The specimen was cells from a culture (not recorded whether cultured in vitro). This receptor was obtained from a human donor with melanoma.

The DNA of the CDR3 is TGTGCCAGCAGCGTACCCCCATGCTACGAGCAGTACTTC. It encodes CASSVPPCYEQYF. This chain joins TRBV9 and TRBJ2-7; D remains ambiguous. Trimming cost V 1 base and J 3 bases, with 8 bases left between them. CDR3 length equals 13 residues. CDR1 SGDLS and CDR2 YYNGEE come from the germline V gene.